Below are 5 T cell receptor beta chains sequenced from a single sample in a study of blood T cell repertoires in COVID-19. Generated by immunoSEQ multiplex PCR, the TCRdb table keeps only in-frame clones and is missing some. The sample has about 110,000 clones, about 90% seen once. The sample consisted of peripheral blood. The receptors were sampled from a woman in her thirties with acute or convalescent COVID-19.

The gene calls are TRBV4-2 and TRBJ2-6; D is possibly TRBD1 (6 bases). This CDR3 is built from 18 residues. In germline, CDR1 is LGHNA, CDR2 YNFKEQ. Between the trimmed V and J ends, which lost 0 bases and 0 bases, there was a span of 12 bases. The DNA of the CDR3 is TGTGCCAGCAGCCAAGATTCCGGACAGCTCTCTGGGGCCAACGTCCTGACTTTC. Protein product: CASSQDSGQLSGANVLTF.

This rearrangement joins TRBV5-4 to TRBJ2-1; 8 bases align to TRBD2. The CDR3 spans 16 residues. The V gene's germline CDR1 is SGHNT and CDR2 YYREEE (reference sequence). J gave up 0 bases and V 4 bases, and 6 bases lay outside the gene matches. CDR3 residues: CASSERAGASYNEQFF. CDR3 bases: TGTGCCAGCAGCGAAAGAGCGGGGGCCTCCTACAATGAGCAGTTCTTC. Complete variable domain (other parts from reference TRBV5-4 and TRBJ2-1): ETGVTQSPTHLIKTRGQQVTLRCSSQSGHNTVSWYQQALGQGPQFIFQYYREEENGRGNFPPRFSGLQFPNYSSELNVNALELDDSALYLCASSERAGASYNEQFFGPGTRLTVL.

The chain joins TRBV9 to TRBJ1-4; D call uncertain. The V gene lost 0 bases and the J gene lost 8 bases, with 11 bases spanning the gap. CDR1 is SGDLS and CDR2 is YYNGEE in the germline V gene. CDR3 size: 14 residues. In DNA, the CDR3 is TGTGCCAGCAGCGTAGCGCCTTCCGAGGAAAAACTGTTTTTT. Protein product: CASSVAPSEEKLFF.

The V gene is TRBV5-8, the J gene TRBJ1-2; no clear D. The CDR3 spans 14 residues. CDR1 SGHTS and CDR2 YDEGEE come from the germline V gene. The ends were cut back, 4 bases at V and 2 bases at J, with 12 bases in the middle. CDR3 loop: CASSTRGTNYGYTF. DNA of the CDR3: TGTGCCAGCAGCACCCGGGGAACAAACTATGGCTACACCTTC.

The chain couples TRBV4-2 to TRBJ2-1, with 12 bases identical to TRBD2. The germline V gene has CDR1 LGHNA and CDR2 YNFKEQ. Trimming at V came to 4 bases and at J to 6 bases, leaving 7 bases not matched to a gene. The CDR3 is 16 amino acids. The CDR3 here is CASSPRTSGVTNEQFF. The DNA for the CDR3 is TGTGCCAGCAGCCCCCGGACTAGCGGGGTCACCAATGAGCAGTTCTTC.